This T cell receptor (beta chain) was identified in a study of blood T cell repertoires in COVID-19. At the level of the study: Samples representing acute and convalescent COVID-19 were sourced from the United States, Italy and Spain. In each case, the material was cDNA or gDNA derived from T cells, B-cell-depleted T cells, or PBMCs.

Followed longitudinally, the Seattle patients had been enrolled during active infection. TCRdb's table, derived via immunoSEQ multiplex PCR, lists solely in-frame clones and lacks some. The sample includes 270,000 or so clones, roughly 89% of them seen just once. The germline V gene encodes CDR1 SGHRS and CDR2 YFSETQ. V gave up 1 base and J gave up 13 bases, with 12 bases separating them. The CDR3 totals 12 residues. Material for sequencing was peripheral blood. The sequence came from a woman in her twenties or thirties with COVID-19, enrolled during active disease. The V call is TRBV5-1, the J call TRBJ2-1; D ambiguous. DNA for the CDR3: TGCGCCAGCAGCTTGCTAGATCGCATTCAGTTCTTC. Its translation is CASSLLDRIQFF.